This record covers a single T cell receptor beta chain. Investigators amplified TCR beta CDR3 regions from RNA transcripts. HTBI primers were used in a first-round RT-PCR, which preceded a second-round multiplex PCR. TCRdb itself ran the multiplex PCR reads through MiXCR, one entry per CDR3 protein. This table has around 26,000 distinct CDR3 sequences, almost 50% appearing once. The CDR3 is 12 residues long. CDR1 is SGHRS, CDR2 YFSETQ, per germline. V lost 4 bases, J lost 11 bases, and 6 bases stayed unmatched. These data are taken from a study of Graves' ophthalmopathy and Graves' hyperthyroidism. The clonotype originates from an adult woman with stable Graves' hyperthyroidism. Material: peripheral blood. This chain connects TRBV5-1 to TRBJ1-1; 9 positions agree with TRBD1. The CDR3: CASSMGQGGAFF. The CDR3 DNA reads as TGCGCCAGCAGCATGGGACAGGGAGGGGCTTTCTTT. The variable domain in full, with the rest retrieved from reference TRBV5-1 and TRBJ1-1, is KAGVTQTPRYLIKTRGQQVTLSCSPISGHRSVSWYQQTPGQGLQFLFEYFSETQRNKGNFPGRFSGRQFSNSRSEMNVSTLELGDSALYLCASSMGQGGAFFGQGTRLTVV.